This T cell receptor beta chain was profiled in a study of T cell responses to AZD1222 COVID-19 vaccine. Clones were read by immunoSEQ multiplex PCR, and TCRdb kept only the in-frame ones, dropping some. The table lists about 150,000 clones, about 89% of them singletons, with 4.5% to 6.5% in the top ten. Germline lookup yields CDR1 SGHTA and CDR2 FQGTGA. The germline V and J ends were trimmed by 3 bases and 8 bases, with 17 bases remaining between them. This CDR3 is built from 15 residues. This clone was picked up a small number of times. The input for sequencing was peripheral blood, taken on day 0 of AZD1222 vaccination. This clonotype was sampled from an adult in good health. The chain has TRBV7-3 and TRBJ2-1; the D gene is possibly TRBD2 (6 bases). CDR3: CASSLGQPGADEQFF. The CDR3 DNA sequence: TGTGCCAGCAGCTTGGGCCAACCGGGAGCTGATGAGCAGTTCTTC.